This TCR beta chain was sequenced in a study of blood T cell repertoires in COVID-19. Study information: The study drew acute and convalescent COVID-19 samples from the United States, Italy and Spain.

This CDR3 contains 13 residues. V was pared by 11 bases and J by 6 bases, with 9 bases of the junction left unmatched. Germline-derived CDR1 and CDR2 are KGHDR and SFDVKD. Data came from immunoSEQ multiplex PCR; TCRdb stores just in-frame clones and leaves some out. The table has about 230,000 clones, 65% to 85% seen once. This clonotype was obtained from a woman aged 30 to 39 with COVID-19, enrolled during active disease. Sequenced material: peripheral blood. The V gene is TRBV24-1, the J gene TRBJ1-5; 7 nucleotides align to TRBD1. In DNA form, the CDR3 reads TGTGCCAGCAAAGAGGGGGCGGGTCAGCCCCAGCATTTT. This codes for CASKEGAGQPQHF.